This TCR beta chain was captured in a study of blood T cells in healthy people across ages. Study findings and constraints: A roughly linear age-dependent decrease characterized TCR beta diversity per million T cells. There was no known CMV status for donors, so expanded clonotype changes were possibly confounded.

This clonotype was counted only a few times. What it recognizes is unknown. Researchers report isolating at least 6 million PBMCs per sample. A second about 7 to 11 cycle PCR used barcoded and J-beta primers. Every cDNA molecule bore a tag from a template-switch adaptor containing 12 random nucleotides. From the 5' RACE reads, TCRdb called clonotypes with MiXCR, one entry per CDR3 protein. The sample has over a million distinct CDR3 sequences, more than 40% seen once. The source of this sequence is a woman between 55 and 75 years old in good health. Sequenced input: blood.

The CDR3 nucleotides read TGTGCCACCGCCCGACAGGGATCTATTGGGAACGGCTACACCTTC. The encoded protein is CATARQGSIGNGYTF. The chain combines TRBV6-2 or TRBV6-3 with TRBJ1-2, with TRBD1 identical over 7 bases. The CDR3 length is 15 residues. Unmatched junction bases numbered 19, after V lost 10 bases and J lost 8 bases. Germline CDR1 MNHEY, CDR2 SVGEGT.